The 21 T cell receptor beta chains given below trace back to one sample, sequenced in a study of CD8+ T cells in alopecia areata. RNA extraction and reverse transcription yielded cDNA as sequencing template. Clones were read by immunoSEQ multiplex PCR, and TCRdb kept only the in-frame ones, dropping some. This sample carries over 100,000 clones and no singletons, and 15% to 20% goes to the top ten. The sequencing input was lesional skin. All receptors come from a C3H/HeJ mouse with alopecia areata. MHC haplotype of the strain: H2-k.

This clone is medium-sized by share. Mouse names are used for the genes. The read stops 4 residues short of the end of the CDR3; the missing end is completed from the germline J gene. The rearrangement links TRBV13-3 to TRBJ2-2; 8 nucleotides agree with TRBD1. The CDR3 contains 14 residues. The V segment lost 5 bases and the J segment 0 bases; nucleotides outside the gene matches: 0. The germline V gene encodes CDR1 NNHDY and CDR2 SYVADS. CDR3 DNA, as far as it was read: TGTGCCAGCAGGACAGGGGCAAACACCGGG. As protein: CASRTGANTG. The complete CDR3 protein is CASRTGANTGQLYF.

This clone was seen only a few times. Genes and germline come from the mouse. Read coverage stops 4 residues before the CDR3 terminus; the germline J gene supplies the remainder. The chain uses TRBV13-3 and TRBJ2-3, with 12 nucleotides matching TRBD2. This CDR3 is 15 amino acids long. Germline CDR1 reads NNHDY; CDR2 reads SYVADS. V lost 3 bases to trimming and J lost 4 bases; unmatched junction nucleotides: 3. The sequenced CDR3 bases are TGTGCCAGCAGTGTGGGACTGGGGGGCACAGAA. Protein product: CASSVGLGGTE. From start to end, the CDR3 is CASSVGLGGTETLYF.

This clone was observed many times. Gene names follow the mouse nomenclature. The read gets to within 4 residues of the CDR3 end, and the germline J gene fills in the rest. J is TRBJ1-4 and V is TRBV13-3; D is possibly TRBD1 (6 bases). The CDR3 is 14 residues long. Per the germline V gene, CDR1 is NNHDY and CDR2 is SYVADS. V lost 2 bases and J lost 4, with 9 bases in between. CDR3 DNA (partial): TGTGCCAGCAGTGAAGCGGACAGCAACGAA. It specifies CASSEADSNE. The whole CDR3 sequence is CASSEADSNERLFF.

As for this clone: These gene names are mouse names. The CDR3 end falls 4 residues outside the read, so it is completed with the germline J gene. This chain uses TRBV19 with TRBJ1-1; perhaps TRBD1 as D (6 bases). Germline V CDR1 and CDR2: FNHDT, SITEND (reference sequence). Trimming cost V 0 bases and J 0 bases, with 9 bases left between them. The CDR3 consists of 15 residues. The CDR3 DNA, read in part, is TGTGCCAGCAGTATAGAGAGGGGGTCAAACACA. Translation: CASSIERGSNT. The whole CDR3 protein is CASSIERGSNTEVFF.

This clone occurred many times. Here the gene names and germline are mouse. The read halts 4 residues ahead of the CDR3 end, with the missing end drawn from the germline J gene. The gene calls are TRBV13-3 and TRBJ2-1; the match to TRBD1 covers 7 bases. V dropped 6 bases and J dropped 5; count of bases not matched to a gene: 2. Germline-derived CDR1 and CDR2 are NNHDY and SYVADS. There are 12 residues in the CDR3. CDR3 amino acids: CASTDRDAEQFF. The sequenced CDR3 bases are TGTGCCAGCACCGACAGGGATGCT.

For this clone: The gene names here belong to mouse. The DNA ends 4 residues before the CDR3 does, and the rest of the CDR3 is filled in from the germline J gene. V usage is TRBV1 and J usage is TRBJ2-7; TRBD2 matches 8 bases. The CDR3 length is 16 residues. Germline values: CDR1 NSQYPW, CDR2 LRSPGD (reference sequence). The DNA read from the CDR3 is TGCACCTGCAGTGCAGATTTCGCTGGGGGGCCGTAT. This sequence encodes CTCSADFAGGPY. The full CDR3 is CTCSADFAGGPYEQYF.

This clone was seen more than once but under ten times. Mouse gene names apply. With the read ending 4 residues before the CDR3 end, the germline J gene is used to fill in that end. The rearrangement joins TRBV19 to TRBJ2-7; 9 bases agree with TRBD2. This CDR3 spans 13 amino acids. The germline V gene has CDR1 FNHDT and CDR2 SITEND (reference sequence). With V trimmed by 5 bases and J by 3 bases, 3 bases remained unmatched. The CDR3 sequence is CASSEGLGYEQYF. The CDR3 bases that were read are TGTGCCAGCAGCGAGGGACTGGGCTAT. Drawing the rest from reference TRBV19 and TRBJ2-7, the complete variable domain is GGIITQTPKFLIGQEGQKLTLKCQQNFNHDTMYWYRQDSGKGLRLIYYSITENDLQKGDLSEGYDASREKKSSFSLTVTSAQKNEMAVFLCASSEGLGYEQYFGPGTRLTVL.

This clone was seen a few times. Genes here carry mouse names. The read stops 4 residues short of the end of the CDR3; the missing end is completed from the germline J gene. The chain recombines TRBV13-3 with TRBJ1-4, with 7 bases fitting TRBD1. The V and J ends lost 2 bases and 4 bases, in that order; junction bases with no gene match: 5. This CDR3 spans 15 amino acids. Germline V gives CDR1 NNHDY, CDR2 SYVADS. The CDR3 spells CASSERDRNNERLFF. The sequenced part of the CDR3 DNA is TGTGCCAGCAGTGAACGGGACAGAAACAACGAA.

As to this clone: All gene names here are mouse names. Sequencing ends 4 residues short of the CDR3 end; the germline J gene provides the rest. The V call is TRBV17, the J call TRBJ2-5; 11 bases are a match to TRBD2. This CDR3 comprises 14 residues. The germline gives CDR1 MNHDT, CDR2 YYDKIL. The CDR3 bases that were read are TGTGCTAGCAGTGGGACTGGGGGAGGAGAC. Translating it yields CASSGTGGGD. The full CDR3 reads CASSGTGGGDTQYF.

With regard to this clone: The listed genes are named as in mouse. The CDR3 is cut off 4 residues early in the read; its end comes from the germline J gene. The chain has TRBV16 and TRBJ2-1, with TRBD2 matching over 9 bases. CDR3 size: 17 residues. The trim removed 2 bases at V and 0 bases at J, leaving 5 bases unmatched. Germline lookup yields CDR1 SGHSA and CDR2 FRNQAP. CDR3 DNA (partial): TGTGCAAGCAGCTTAAACTGGGGGGCGCTTAACTATGCT. Translation gives CASSLNWGALNYA. The whole CDR3 reads CASSLNWGALNYAEQFF.

This clone was observed a handful of times. Any gene name here is a mouse gene name. Coverage ceases 4 residues before the CDR3 finishes, and the germline J gene fills in the end. The chain couples TRBV19 to TRBJ2-7; TRBD1 aligns across 9 bases. The germline V gene encodes CDR1 FNHDT and CDR2 SITEND (reference sequence). Germline trimming cut 1 base from V and 3 bases from J; bases unmatched to any gene: 5. The CDR3 length is 15 residues. The sequenced CDR3 bases are TGTGCCAGCAGTATAACTCGGGACAGGGTCTAT. Residues: CASSITRDRVY. The whole CDR3 sequence reads CASSITRDRVYEQYF. The full variable domain, with the rest looked up from reference TRBV19 and TRBJ2-7, is GGIITQTPKFLIGQEGQKLTLKCQQNFNHDTMYWYRQDSGKGLRLIYYSITENDLQKGDLSEGYDASREKKSSFSLTVTSAQKNEMAVFLCASSITRDRVYEQYFGPGTRLTVL.

Note on this clone: Genes and germline come from the mouse. With the read ending 4 residues before the CDR3 end, the germline J gene is used to fill in that end. J is TRBJ2-5 and V is TRBV13-3; TRBD1 agrees at 10 bases. Germline V CDR1 and CDR2: NNHDY, SYVADS. The CDR3 length is 15 residues. The CDR3 loop is CASSDQGQGTDTQYF. CDR3 bases read: TGTGCCAGCAGTGATCAGGGACAGGGGACGGAC. Looking up the rest from reference TRBV13-3 and TRBJ2-5 gives the full variable domain: EAAVTQSPRSKVAVTGGKVTLSCHQTNNHDYMYWYRQDTGHGLRLIHYSYVADSTEKGDIPDGYKASRPSQENFSLILELASLSQTAVYFCASSDQGQGTDTQYFGPGTRLLVL.

About this clone itself: Germline and genes here are mouse. The CDR3 end falls 4 residues outside the read, so it is completed with the germline J gene. This chain uses TRBV1 with TRBJ2-5, with D tentatively TRBD1 (7 bases). The CDR3 runs to 16 residues. Trimming removed 0 bases at V and 2 bases at J, with 12 bases between. CDR1 is NSQYPW, CDR2 LRSPGD, per germline (reference sequence). CDR3 DNA (partial): TGCACCTGCAGTGCAGATGAGGGGGCGCGCCAAGAC. Translation: CTCSADEGARQD. The CDR3, in full, reads CTCSADEGARQDTQYF.

Worth noting for this clone: Here the gene names and germline are mouse. The CDR3 sequence is CTCSADRGTGTERLFF. The DNA read from the CDR3 is TGCACCTGCAGTGCAGATAGAGGGACAGGGACCGAA. J is TRBJ1-4 and V is TRBV1, with TRBD1 identical over 9 bases. Read coverage stops 4 residues before the CDR3 terminus; the germline J gene supplies the remainder. Germline CDR1 reads NSQYPW; CDR2 reads LRSPGD (reference sequence). This CDR3 has 16 amino acids.

About this clone itself: Gene names follow the mouse nomenclature. With the read ending 4 residues before the CDR3 end, the germline J gene is used to fill in that end. The rearrangement joins TRBV1 to TRBJ2-5; 7 nucleotides align to TRBD1. This CDR3 spans 15 amino acids. Germline values: CDR1 NSQYPW, CDR2 LRSPGD (reference sequence). With 4 bases clipped from V and 2 bases from J, the junction kept 6 bases outside the gene matches. Partial CDR3 DNA: TGCACCTGCAGTGGGCGGGACAGCATCCAAGAC. Protein product: CTCSGRDSIQD. The CDR3 in full is CTCSGRDSIQDTQYF.

To note about this clone: The listed genes are named as in mouse. Read data end 4 residues before the CDR3 end; the end is taken from the germline J gene. V and J are TRBV13-3 and TRBJ2-7; 9 bases are a match to TRBD1. This CDR3 is 15 amino acids long. Germline V gives CDR1 NNHDY, CDR2 SYVADS. J lost 1 base, V lost 1 base, and 3 bases had no gene match. CDR3 region: CASSDRDRVSYEQYF. The covered CDR3 bases are TGTGCCAGCAGTGATCGGGACAGGGTTTCCTAT.

Concerning this clone: The gene symbols are mouse symbols. The read gets to within 4 residues of the CDR3 end, and the germline J gene fills in the rest. The chain links TRBV19 to TRBJ1-1; TRBD1 agrees at 11 bases. V dropped 3 bases and J dropped 4; count of bases not matched to a gene: 5. CDR3 length: 15 amino acids. Germline V gene lookup returns CDR1 FNHDT and CDR2 SITEND (reference sequence). The chain's CDR3 is CASSTDRGPGTEVFF. Partial CDR3 DNA: TGTGCCAGCAGTACGGACAGGGGGCCGGGCACA.

This clone was counted a few times. Germline and genes: mouse. From the germline J gene comes the end of the CDR3, since the read stops 4 residues before it. The rearrangement uses TRBV1 and TRBJ2-4; 10 bases align to TRBD2. The CDR3 has 16 residues. Germline values: CDR1 NSQYPW, CDR2 LRSPGD (reference sequence). The sequenced part of the CDR3 DNA is TGCACCTGCAGTGCCGCCTACTGGGGGGGGAAGAAC. Its translation is CTCSAAYWGGKN. The full CDR3 protein is CTCSAAYWGGKNTLYF. The full variable domain, with the rest looked up from reference TRBV1 and TRBJ2-4, is VTLLEQNPRWRLVPRGQAVNLRCILKNSQYPWMSWYQQDLQKQLQWLFTLRSPGDKEVKSLPGADYLATRVTDTELRLQVANMSQGRTLYCTCSAAYWGGKNTLYFGAGTRLSVL.

This clone was detected ten times or more. Here the gene names and germline are mouse. Read sequence stops 4 residues before the CDR3 end, and the germline J gene provides the missing end. This rearrangement joins TRBV13-3 to TRBJ2-5; no reliable D call. V was cut by 3 bases and J by 1 base, with 6 bases left in between. CDR1 is NNHDY, CDR2 SYVADS, per germline. The CDR3 runs 13 residues. CDR3 sequence reads: CASSVVDQDTQYF. The CDR3 bases that were read are TGTGCCAGCAGTGTTGTCGACCAAGAC.

Comments on this clone: Gene names and germline match the mouse. The read halts 4 residues ahead of the CDR3 end, with the missing end drawn from the germline J gene. The chain couples TRBV13-3 to TRBJ2-5; 8 nucleotides agree with TRBD2. Germline V CDR1 and CDR2: NNHDY, SYVADS. The trim removed 1 base at V and 2 bases at J, leaving 9 bases unmatched. The CDR3 length is 17 residues. The CDR3 spells CASSDPGGAPGQDTQYF. Incomplete CDR3 DNA: TGTGCCAGCAGTGATCCGGGGGGGGCGCCGGGCCAAGAC.

Of note for this clone: Mouse gene names apply. Read sequence stops 4 residues before the CDR3 end, and the germline J gene provides the missing end. The chain has TRBV13-3 and TRBJ2-3; the D gene is possibly TRBD1 (5 bases). The CDR3 is 16 residues long. V lost 0 bases and J 3 bases, leaving 14 bases between the germline ends. CDR1 and CDR2 (germline): NNHDY, SYVADS. CDR3: CASSDARQGMAETLYF. The sequenced CDR3 bases are TGTGCCAGCAGTGATGCTAGGCAGGGTATGGCAGAA.